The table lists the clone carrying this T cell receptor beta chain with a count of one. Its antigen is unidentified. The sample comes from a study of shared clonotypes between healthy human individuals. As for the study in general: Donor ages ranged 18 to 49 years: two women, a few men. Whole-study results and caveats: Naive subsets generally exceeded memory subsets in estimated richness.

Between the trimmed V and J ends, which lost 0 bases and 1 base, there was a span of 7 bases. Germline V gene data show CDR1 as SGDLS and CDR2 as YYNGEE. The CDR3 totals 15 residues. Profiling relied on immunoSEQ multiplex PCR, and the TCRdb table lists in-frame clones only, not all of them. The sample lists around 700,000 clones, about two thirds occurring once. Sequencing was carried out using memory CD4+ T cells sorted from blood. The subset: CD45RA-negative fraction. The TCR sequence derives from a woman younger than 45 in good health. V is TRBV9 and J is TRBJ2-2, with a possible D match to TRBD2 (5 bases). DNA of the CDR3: TGTGCCAGCAGCGTAGAACTAGTGAACACCGGGGAGCTGTTTTTT. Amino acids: CASSVELVNTGELFF. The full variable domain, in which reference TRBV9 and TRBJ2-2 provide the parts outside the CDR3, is DSGVTQTPKHLITATGQRVTLRCSPRSGDLSVYWYQQSLDQGLQFLIQYYNGEERAKGNILERFSAQQFPDLHSELNLSSLELGDSALYFCASSVELVNTGELFFGEGSRLTVL.